This T cell receptor beta chain was captured in a study of radiotherapy plus CTLA-4 blockade in lung cancer. Background on the study: Among enrolled patients, roughly 18% responded and roughly 30% achieved disease control. Whole-study findings and limits: Early blood T cell clone dynamics, with interferon-beta, were reported to best predict response.

Receiving focal radiation plus CTLA-4 blockade with ipilimumab were patients who had chemo-refractory metastatic non-small-cell lung cancer. About this clone itself: As yet, its antigen is unknown.

Produced via immunoSEQ multiplex PCR; TCRdb's table is partial and in-frame only. Here the sample spans 85,000 to 90,000 clones, more than 70% being singletons. Germline V gene data show CDR1 as SGHRS and CDR2 as YFSETQ. The trim removed 0 bases at V and 1 base at J, leaving 8 bases unmatched. The CDR3 loop spans 19 amino acids. V is TRBV5-1 and J is TRBJ2-6; 9 bases are a match to TRBD1. This TCR was sampled from a human donor with non-small cell lung cancer that progressed on radiotherapy plus ipilimumab. The material sequenced was peripheral blood, taken from a patient treated with radiotherapy plus ipilimumab. The CDR3 region is CASSLVGQGSFSGANVLTF. In DNA, the CDR3 is TGCGCCAGCAGCTTGGTGGGACAGGGCTCCTTTTCTGGGGCCAACGTCCTGACTTTC.